This T cell receptor beta chain comes out of a study of blood T cell dynamics during melanoma immunotherapy. Whole-study context: Metastatic melanoma patients received first-line pembrolizumab or nivolumab plus ipilimumab.

Described time point: week 3, after first cycle of checkpoint inhibitor. Patients had no prior systemic cancer treatment, immunosuppressants or other active cancers. Germline loops: CDR1 MRHNA, CDR2 SNTAGT. CDR3 length equals 13 residues. V was pared by 4 bases and J by 5 bases, with 9 bases between. Only in-frame clones appear in the TCRdb table, and some are missing; sequencing was by immunoSEQ multiplex PCR. The sample shows over 1,500 clones, roughly 93% of them seen only once. Source: effector memory CD8+ T cells from blood, taken from a patient treated with checkpoint blockade. The receptor comes from a human donor with melanoma. J is TRBJ2-1 and V is TRBV6-4; weak D call: TRBD2 (5 bases). The CDR3 spells CASSVEAHNEQFF. The CDR3 DNA is TGTGCCAGCAGTGTGGAGGCCCACAATGAGCAGTTCTTC.